The clone carrying this TCR beta chain was seen just once. The data originate from a study of T cells in localized non-small cell lung cancer. Trimming pared 9 bases from V and 2 bases from J, leaving 14 bases between. The germline V gene encodes CDR1 SGHDN and CDR2 FVKESK. The CDR3 loop spans 13 amino acids. Libraries were prepared by immunoSEQ multiplex PCR; TCRdb keeps only in-frame clonotypes and omits some of them. The repertoire has roughly 34,000 clones, approximately 81% of them found once; the top ten carry about 38%. This TCR was sampled from a male donor at least 60 years old with stage II squamous cell lung carcinoma. The chain recombines TRBV14 with TRBJ2-7; D may match TRBD1 or TRBD2 (5 bases each). The sample here was peripheral blood, taken before any cancer treatment. CDR3 sequence: CARLPGPAYEQYF. The CDR3 DNA is TGTGCCAGACTCCCGGGACCCGCCTACGAGCAGTACTTC.